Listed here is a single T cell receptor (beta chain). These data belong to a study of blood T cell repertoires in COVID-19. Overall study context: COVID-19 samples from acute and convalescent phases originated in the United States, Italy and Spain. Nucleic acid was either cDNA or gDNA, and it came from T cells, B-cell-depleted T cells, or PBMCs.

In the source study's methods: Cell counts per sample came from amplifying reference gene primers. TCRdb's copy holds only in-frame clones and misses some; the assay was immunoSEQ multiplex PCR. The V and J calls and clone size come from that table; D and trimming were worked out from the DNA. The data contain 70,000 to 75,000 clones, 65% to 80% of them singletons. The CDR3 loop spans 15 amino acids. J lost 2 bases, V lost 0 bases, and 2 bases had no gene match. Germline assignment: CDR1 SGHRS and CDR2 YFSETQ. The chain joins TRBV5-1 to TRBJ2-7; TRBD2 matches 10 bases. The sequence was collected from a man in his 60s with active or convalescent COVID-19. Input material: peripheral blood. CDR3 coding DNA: TGCGCCAGCAGCTTGGCCCTAGCGGGGGCCTACGAGCAGTACTTC. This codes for CASSLALAGAYEQYF.